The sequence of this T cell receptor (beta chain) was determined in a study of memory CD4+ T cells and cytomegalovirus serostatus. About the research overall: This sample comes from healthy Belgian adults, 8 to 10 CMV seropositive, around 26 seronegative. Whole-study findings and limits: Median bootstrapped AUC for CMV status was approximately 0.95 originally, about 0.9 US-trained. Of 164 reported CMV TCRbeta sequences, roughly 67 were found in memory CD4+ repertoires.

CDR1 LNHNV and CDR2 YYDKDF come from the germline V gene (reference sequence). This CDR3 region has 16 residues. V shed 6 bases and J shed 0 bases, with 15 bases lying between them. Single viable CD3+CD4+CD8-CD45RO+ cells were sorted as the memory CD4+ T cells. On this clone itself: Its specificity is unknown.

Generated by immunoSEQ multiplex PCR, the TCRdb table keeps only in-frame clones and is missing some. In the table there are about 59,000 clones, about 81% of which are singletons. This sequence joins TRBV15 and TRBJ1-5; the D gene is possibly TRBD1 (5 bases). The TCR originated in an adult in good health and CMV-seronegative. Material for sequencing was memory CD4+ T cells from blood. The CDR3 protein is CATRSFDGGSNQPQHF. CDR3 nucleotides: TGTGCCACCAGATCTTTCGACGGGGGTAGCAATCAGCCCCAGCATTTT.